The 18 T cell receptor beta chains given below trace back to one sample, sequenced in a study of persistence of HIV-infected CD4 T cells. An overlapping HIV-1 Gag peptide pool stimulated these cells at 1 ug/peptide/mL. Memory cells lacking CD40L and CD69 with high CD45RO were sorted. The libraries were made with immunoSEQ version 4 in survey mode. TCRdb keeps only in-frame clones here, not all; method: immunoSEQ multiplex PCR. The table has about 40,000 clones, 75% to 80% seen once; the top ten hold about 14%. These receptors' antigens are unknown. The sequencing used CD4+ T cells sorted from PBMCs after approximately 19-hour stimulation, collected from a patient who received antiretroviral therapy. Receptors were obtained from an adult man with HIV who was CMV-seropositive.

V usage is TRBV9 and J usage is TRBJ1-6; D possibly corresponds to TRBD1 (6 bases). Per the germline V gene, CDR1 is SGDLS and CDR2 is YYNGEE. Trimming shortened V by 4 bases and J by 10 bases, and 18 bases separated the two germline ends. The length of the CDR3 is 15 residues. CDR3 bases: TGTGCCAGCAGCTTCAGCTGGCATAGGGGGTCACCCCTCCACTTT. It specifies CASSFSWHRGSPLHF.

CDR3 sequence reads: CASSQGRGTEAFF. The CDR3, as DNA: TGTGCCAGCAGCCAAGGCAGGGGCACTGAAGCTTTCTTT. V and J are TRBV4-2 and TRBJ1-1, with D perhaps matching TRBD1 (6 bases). This CDR3 is built from 13 residues. The germline gives CDR1 LGHNA, CDR2 YNFKEQ. V was shortened by 1 base and J by 4 bases, with 7 bases between the two germline ends.

In its sample, this clone was seen once. The chain joins TRBV25-1 to TRBJ1-5; the D is unclear. Between the trimmed V and J ends, which lost 5 bases and 5 bases, there was a span of 19 bases. Germline V CDR1 and CDR2: MGHDK, SYGVNS. The CDR3 covers 16 residues. In DNA form, the CDR3 reads TGTGCCAGCAGTAACCCTCCGGGGAGCGGGGATCAGCCCCAGCATTTT. It specifies CASSNPPGSGDQPQHF.

This clone was observed a single time. The CDR3 spells CASSPHRGQNTEAFF. The CDR3 DNA sequence: TGTGCCAGCAGTCCCCACAGGGGGCAAAACACTGAAGCTTTCTTT. The rearrangement links TRBV27 to TRBJ1-1; TRBD1 aligns across 9 bases. V gave up 5 bases and J gave up 2 bases; unmatched junction bases: 6. Germline V gives CDR1 MNHEY, CDR2 SMNVEV (reference sequence). CDR3 length: 15 amino acids.

J is TRBJ2-1 and V is TRBV18, with 7 bases aligning to TRBD1. CDR1 and CDR2 from the germline V gene are KGHSH and LQKENI. The CDR3 has 15 residues. J was trimmed by 2 bases and V by 5 bases; bases with no gene match: 6. Here the CDR3 DNA reads TGTGCCAGCTCATTGACAGGGAACACCTACAATGAGCAGTTCTTC. As protein: CASSLTGNTYNEQFF.

The genes are TRBV19 and TRBJ1-2; 9 nucleotides line up with TRBD1. Germline V lookup: CDR1 LNHDA, CDR2 SQIVND (reference sequence). V was pared by 4 bases and J by 3 bases, with 3 bases of the junction left unmatched. This CDR3 is 14 amino acids long. The CDR3 sequence is CASSTDRGDYGYTF. The CDR3, as DNA: TGTGCCAGTAGTACCGACAGGGGGGACTATGGCTACACCTTC.

This chain links TRBV4-1 with TRBJ2-3, with 10 positions matching TRBD2. The CDR3 sequence is 18 residues long. The germline CDR1 and CDR2 sequences are MGHRA and YSYEKL. V shed 0 bases, J shed 0 bases, and the junction held 6 bases outside the gene matches. CDR3 nucleotide sequence: TGCGCCAGCAGCCAAGATAGGAGACTAGCGGGTAGCACAGATACGCAGTATTTT. The encoded protein is CASSQDRRLAGSTDTQYF.

This clone has only a few counts. The chain uses TRBV7-9 and TRBJ1-2, with D possibly TRBD1 on 5 matching bases. Trimming removed 0 bases at V and 6 bases at J, with 11 bases between. The CDR3 has 14 amino acids. Per germline, CDR1 SEHNR and CDR2 FQNEAQ (reference sequence). The CDR3 bases are TGTGCCAGCAGCTTAGCGTTTGGGGGAGATGGCTACACCTTC. Encoded protein: CASSLAFGGDGYTF.

This sequence joins TRBV18 and TRBJ1-1; 7 bases map to TRBD1. Per the germline V gene, CDR1 is KGHSH and CDR2 is LQKENI. The CDR3 sequence is 14 residues long. J lost 1 base, V lost 2 bases, and 1 base had no gene match. The CDR3 is CASSPDRANTEAFF. CDR3 DNA: TGTGCCAGCTCACCAGACAGGGCGAACACTGAAGCTTTCTTT. The whole variable domain, filled in from reference TRBV18 and TRBJ1-1, reads NAGVMQNPRHLVRRRGQEARLRCSPMKGHSHVYWYRQLPEEGLKFMVYLQKENIIDESGMPKERFSAEFPKEGPSILRIQQVVRGDSAAYFCASSPDRANTEAFFGQGTRLTVV.

This chain connects TRBV18 to TRBJ2-2; no firm D call. The CDR3 contains 12 residues. Trimming removed 4 bases from V and 5 bases from J, with 5 bases in between. Germline CDR1 is KGHSH and CDR2 is LQKENI. Written as DNA, the CDR3 is TGTGCCAGCTCACAAGGGACCGGGGAGCTGTTTTTT. It codes for CASSQGTGELFF.

The chain has TRBV12-3 or TRBV12-4 and TRBJ1-4; perhaps TRBD1 as D (6 bases). V was clipped by 6 bases and J by 8 bases, with 13 bases between them. CDR3 length: 13 residues. The CDR3 sequence: CASSFTGPEKLFF. The CDR3 DNA sequence: TGTGCCAGCAGCTTTACAGGGCCAGAAAAACTGTTTTTT.

This chain links TRBV6-1 with TRBJ2-1; TRBD2 agrees at 8 bases. V lost 1 base to trimming and J lost 10 bases; unmatched junction nucleotides: 9. Germline values: CDR1 MNHNS, CDR2 SASEGT. The CDR3 runs 15 residues. CDR3 sequence (DNA): TGTGCCAGCAGTGAAGAACTAGCGGTTTGGAGAGAGCAGTTCTTC. Translated: CASSEELAVWREQFF.

This chain joins TRBV5-6 and TRBJ1-2; TRBD1 might be the D (5 bases). Germline V gene sequence: CDR1 SGHDT, CDR2 YYEEEE. Trimming took off 6 bases at V and 8 bases at J, with 11 bases between the two ends. The CDR3 runs to 11 residues. The chain's CDR3 is CASTFEGGYTF. CDR3 bases: TGTGCCAGCACCTTTGAGGGGGGCTACACCTTC.

This chain links TRBV6-5 with TRBJ1-1; no definite D call. The CDR3 contains 15 residues. Germline CDR1 reads MNHEY; CDR2 reads SVGAGI. Trimming left V 0 bases short and J 7 bases short, with 15 bases between. The CDR3 DNA reads as TGTGCCAGCAGTTACTCGGTCAACGCTGCGGGTGAAGCTTTCTTT. Protein sequence: CASSYSVNAAGEAFF.

This rearrangement joins TRBV9 to TRBJ2-1; a possible D gene is TRBD2 (6 bases). Looked up from germline, CDR1 is SGDLS and CDR2 is YYNGEE. This CDR3 region has 15 residues. V lost 3 bases and J lost 1, with 11 bases in between. CDR3 in amino acids: CASSGRGLSYNEQFF. The CDR3 DNA is TGTGCCAGCAGCGGTAGGGGACTTTCCTACAATGAGCAGTTCTTC. The complete variable domain, with remaining parts taken from reference TRBV9 and TRBJ2-1, reads DSGVTQTPKHLITATGQRVTLRCSPRSGDLSVYWYQQSLDQGLQFLIQYYNGEERAKGNILERFSAQQFPDLHSELNLSSLELGDSALYFCASSGRGLSYNEQFFGPGTRLTVL.

This clone was counted a single time. This sequence joins TRBV6-6 and TRBJ2-7, with D maybe TRBD2 (5 bases). The CDR3 extends over 12 amino acids. Trimming removed 5 bases from V and 4 bases from J, with 9 bases in between. The germline CDR1 and CDR2 sequences are MNHNY and SVGAGI (reference sequence). CDR3 coding DNA: TGTGCCAGCAGTCCCCGGGGATACGAGCAGTACTTC. Translated, it gives CASSPRGYEQYF.

V is TRBV5-1 and J is TRBJ2-5, with D hard to call. Germline assignment: CDR1 SGHRS and CDR2 YFSETQ. Trimming left V 0 bases short and J 3 bases short, with 3 bases between. CDR3 size: 12 residues. The CDR3 DNA sequence: TGCGCCAGCAGCTTGGCCGAAGAGACCCAGTACTTC. Residues: CASSLAEETQYF.

Comments on this clone: Other DNA sequences in the sample encode the same CDR3. The chain joins TRBV18 to TRBJ2-6, with 7 bases identical to TRBD2. This CDR3 region has 16 residues. J was trimmed by 3 bases and V by 3 bases; bases with no gene match: 5. Germline assignment: CDR1 KGHSH and CDR2 LQKENI. As DNA, the CDR3 is TGTGCCAGCTCACCCGGGGGGACTGGTGGGGCCAACGTCCTGACTTTC. Its translation is CASSPGGTGGANVLTF.